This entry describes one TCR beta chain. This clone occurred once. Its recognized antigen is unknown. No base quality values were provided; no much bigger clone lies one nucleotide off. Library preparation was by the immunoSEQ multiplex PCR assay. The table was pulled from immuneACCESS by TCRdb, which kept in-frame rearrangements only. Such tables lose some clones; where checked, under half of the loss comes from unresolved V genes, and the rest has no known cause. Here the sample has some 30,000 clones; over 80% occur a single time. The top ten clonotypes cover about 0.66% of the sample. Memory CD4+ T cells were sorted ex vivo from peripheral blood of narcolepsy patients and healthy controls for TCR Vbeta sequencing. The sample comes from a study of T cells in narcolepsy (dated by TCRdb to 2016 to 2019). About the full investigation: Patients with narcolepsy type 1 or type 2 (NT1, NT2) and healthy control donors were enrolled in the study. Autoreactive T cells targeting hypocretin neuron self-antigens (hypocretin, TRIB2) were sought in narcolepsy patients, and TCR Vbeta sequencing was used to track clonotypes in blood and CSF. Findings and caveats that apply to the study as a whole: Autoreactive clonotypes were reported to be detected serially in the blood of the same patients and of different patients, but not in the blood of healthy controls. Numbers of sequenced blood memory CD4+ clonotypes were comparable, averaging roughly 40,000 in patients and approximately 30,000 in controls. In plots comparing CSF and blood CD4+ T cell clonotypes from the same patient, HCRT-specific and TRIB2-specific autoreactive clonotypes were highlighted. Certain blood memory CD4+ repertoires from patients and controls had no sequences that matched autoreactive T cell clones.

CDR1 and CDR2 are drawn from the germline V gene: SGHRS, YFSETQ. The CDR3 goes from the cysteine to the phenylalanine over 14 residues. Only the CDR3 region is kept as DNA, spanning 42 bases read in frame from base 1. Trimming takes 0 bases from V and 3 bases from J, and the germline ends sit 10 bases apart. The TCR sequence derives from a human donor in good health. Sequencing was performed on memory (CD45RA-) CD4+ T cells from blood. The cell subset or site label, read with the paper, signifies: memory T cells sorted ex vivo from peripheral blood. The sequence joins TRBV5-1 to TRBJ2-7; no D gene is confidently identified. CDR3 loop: CASSLAGDIYEQYF. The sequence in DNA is TGCGCCAGCAGCTTGGCTGGAGACATCTACGAGCAGTACTTC.